This T cell receptor beta chain was observed in a study of blood T cell repertoires in COVID-19. Study-wide context: COVID-19 samples, acute and convalescent, were from the United States, Italy and Spain. Nucleic acid was either cDNA or gDNA, and it came from T cells, B-cell-depleted T cells, or PBMCs.

This CDR3 contains 15 residues. From germline, CDR1 is MDHEN and CDR2 SYDVKM. J was trimmed by 6 bases and V by 5 bases; bases with no gene match: 9. This clone is a singleton in its sample. Methods used by the authors: Amplification of reference gene primers was used by the study to estimate nucleated cell counts. Method: immunoSEQ multiplex PCR; TCRdb's copy keeps in-frame clones and lacks some. The V and J calls and clone size are taken from that table; D and trimming were inferred from the DNA. The sample has 250,000 to 350,000 clones, 70% to 90% seen once. This receptor was obtained from a woman aged 45-59 years who had recovered from COVID-19. The sample was peripheral blood. The chain combines TRBV28 with TRBJ2-3; 9 nucleotides line up with TRBD2. CDR3 loop: CASSPPSGMRDTQYF. The DNA of the CDR3 is TGTGCCAGCAGTCCGCCTAGCGGGATGAGGGATACGCAGTATTTT. The complete variable domain, with remaining parts taken from reference TRBV28 and TRBJ2-3, reads DVKVTQSSRYLVKRTGEKVFLECVQDMDHENMFWYRQDPGLGLRLIYFSYDVKMKEKGDIPEGYSVSREKKERFSLILESASTNQTSMYLCASSPPSGMRDTQYFGPGTRLTVL.